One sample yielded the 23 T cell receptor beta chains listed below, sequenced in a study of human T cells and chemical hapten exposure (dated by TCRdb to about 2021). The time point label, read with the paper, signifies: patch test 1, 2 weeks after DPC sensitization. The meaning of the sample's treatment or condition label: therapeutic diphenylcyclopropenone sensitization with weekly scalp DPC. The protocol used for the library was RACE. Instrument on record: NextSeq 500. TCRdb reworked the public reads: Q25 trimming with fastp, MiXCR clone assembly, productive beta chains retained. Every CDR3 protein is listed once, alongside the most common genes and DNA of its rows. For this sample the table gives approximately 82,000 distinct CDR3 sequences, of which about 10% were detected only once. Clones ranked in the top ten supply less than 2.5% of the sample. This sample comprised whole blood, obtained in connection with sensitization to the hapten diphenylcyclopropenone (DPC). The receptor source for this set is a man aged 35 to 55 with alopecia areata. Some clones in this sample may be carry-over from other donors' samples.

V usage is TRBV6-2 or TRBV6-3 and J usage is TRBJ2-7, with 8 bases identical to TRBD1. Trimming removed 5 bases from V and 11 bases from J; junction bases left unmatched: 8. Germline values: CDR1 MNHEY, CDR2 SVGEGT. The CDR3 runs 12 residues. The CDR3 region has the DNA TGTGCCAGCAGTCTCGGACAGGGAGTAAAGTACTTC. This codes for CASSLGQGVKYF.

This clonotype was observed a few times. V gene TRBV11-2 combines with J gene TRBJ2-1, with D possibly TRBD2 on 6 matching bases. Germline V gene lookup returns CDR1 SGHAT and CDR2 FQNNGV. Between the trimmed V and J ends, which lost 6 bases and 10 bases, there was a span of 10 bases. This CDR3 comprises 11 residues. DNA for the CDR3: TGTGCCAGCAGAGGGACTGACGAGCAGTTCTTC. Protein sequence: CASRGTDEQFF. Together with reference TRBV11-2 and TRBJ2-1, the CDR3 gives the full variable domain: EAGVAQSPRYKIIEKRQSVAFWCNPISGHATLYWYQQILGQGPKLLIQFQNNGVVDDSQLPKDRFSAERLKGVDSTLKIQPAKLEDSAVYLCASRGTDEQFFGPGTRLTVL.

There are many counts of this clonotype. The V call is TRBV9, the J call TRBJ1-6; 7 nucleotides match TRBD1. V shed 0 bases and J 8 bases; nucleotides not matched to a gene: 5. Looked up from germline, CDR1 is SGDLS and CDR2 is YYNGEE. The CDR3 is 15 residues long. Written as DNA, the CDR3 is TGTGCCAGCAGCGTAGGAGGGGGCGCGGATTCACCCCTCCACTTT. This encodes CASSVGGGADSPLHF.

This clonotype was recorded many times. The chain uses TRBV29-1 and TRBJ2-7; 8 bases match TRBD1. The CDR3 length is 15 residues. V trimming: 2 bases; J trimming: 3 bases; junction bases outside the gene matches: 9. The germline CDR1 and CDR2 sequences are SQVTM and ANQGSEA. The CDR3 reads CSVELVQTGVYEQYF. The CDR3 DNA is TGCAGCGTTGAATTAGTCCAGACAGGGGTCTACGAGCAGTACTTC.

The CDR3: CASSQGTLLGSNQPQHF. CDR3 coding DNA: TGTGCCAGCAGCCAAGGTACCCTCCTAGGCAGCAATCAGCCCCAGCATTTT. The J gene is TRBJ1-5, the V gene TRBV3-1; no clear D gene. V lost 1 base, J lost 1 base, and 14 bases lay in between. This CDR3 has 17 residues. Germline loops: CDR1 LGHDT, CDR2 YNNKEL (reference sequence).

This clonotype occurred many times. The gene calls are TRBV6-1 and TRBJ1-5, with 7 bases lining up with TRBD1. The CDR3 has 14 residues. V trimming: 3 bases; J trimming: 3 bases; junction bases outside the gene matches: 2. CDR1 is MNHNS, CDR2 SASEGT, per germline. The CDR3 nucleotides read TGTGCCAGCAGTGAGGGACAGTTCAATCAGCCCCAGCATTTT. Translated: CASSEGQFNQPQHF.

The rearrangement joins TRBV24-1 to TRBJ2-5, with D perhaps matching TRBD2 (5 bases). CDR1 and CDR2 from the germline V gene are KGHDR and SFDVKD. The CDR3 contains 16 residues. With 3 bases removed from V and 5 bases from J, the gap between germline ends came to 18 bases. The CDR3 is CATSDPSGPRRETQYF. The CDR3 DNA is TGTGCCACCAGTGATCCATCGGGCCCCCGGAGGGAGACCCAGTACTTC.

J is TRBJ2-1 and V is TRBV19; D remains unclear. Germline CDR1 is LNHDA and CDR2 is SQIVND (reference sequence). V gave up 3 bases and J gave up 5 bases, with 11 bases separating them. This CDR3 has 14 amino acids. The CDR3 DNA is TGTGCCAGTAGTATTTCGGATTTAAACAATGAGCAGTTCTTC. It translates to CASSISDLNNEQFF. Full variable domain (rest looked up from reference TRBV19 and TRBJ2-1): DGGITQSPKYLFRKEGQNVTLSCEQNLNHDAMYWYRQDPGQGLRLIYYSQIVNDFQKGDIAEGYSVSREKKESFPLTVTSAQKNPTAFYLCASSISDLNNEQFFGPGTRLTVL.

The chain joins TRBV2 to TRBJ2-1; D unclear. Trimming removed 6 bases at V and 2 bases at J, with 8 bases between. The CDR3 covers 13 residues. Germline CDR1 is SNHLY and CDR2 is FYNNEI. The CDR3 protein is CASSTNPYNEQFF. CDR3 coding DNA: TGTGCCAGCAGCACGAATCCCTACAATGAGCAGTTCTTC.

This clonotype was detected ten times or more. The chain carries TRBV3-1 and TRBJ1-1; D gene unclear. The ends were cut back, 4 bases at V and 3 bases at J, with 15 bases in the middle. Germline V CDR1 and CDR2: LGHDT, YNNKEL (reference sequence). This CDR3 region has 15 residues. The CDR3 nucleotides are TGTGCCAGCAGCCTGGAGGAAGGGAGGGACACTGAAGCTTTCTTT. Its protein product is CASSLEEGRDTEAFF. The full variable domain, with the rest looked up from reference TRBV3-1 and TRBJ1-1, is DTAVSQTPKYLVTQMGNDKSIKCEQNLGHDTMYWYKQDSKKFLKIMFSYNNKELIINETVPNRFSPKSPDKAHLNLHINSLELGDSAVYFCASSLEEGRDTEAFFGQGTRLTVV.

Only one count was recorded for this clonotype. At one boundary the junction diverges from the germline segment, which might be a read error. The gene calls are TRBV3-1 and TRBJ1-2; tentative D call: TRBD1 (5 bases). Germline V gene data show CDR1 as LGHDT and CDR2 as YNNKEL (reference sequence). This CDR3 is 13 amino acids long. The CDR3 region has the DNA TGTGACAGCAGCCACAGACAGAACTATGGCTACACCTTC. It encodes CDSSHRQNYGYTF.

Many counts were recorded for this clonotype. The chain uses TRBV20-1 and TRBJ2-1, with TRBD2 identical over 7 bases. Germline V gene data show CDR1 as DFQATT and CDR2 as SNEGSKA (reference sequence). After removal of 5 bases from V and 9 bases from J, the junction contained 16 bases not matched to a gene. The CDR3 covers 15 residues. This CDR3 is CSASHLGGGQGEQFF. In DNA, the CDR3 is TGCAGTGCTTCCCATTTGGGGGGAGGGCAGGGTGAGCAGTTCTTC.

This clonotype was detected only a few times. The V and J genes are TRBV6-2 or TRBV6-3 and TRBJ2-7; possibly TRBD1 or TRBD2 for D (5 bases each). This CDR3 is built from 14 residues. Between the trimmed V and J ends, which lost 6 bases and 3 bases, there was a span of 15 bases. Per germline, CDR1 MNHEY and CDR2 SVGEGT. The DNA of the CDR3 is TGTGCCAGCAGGGGGGAACGACAGATCTACGAGCAGTACTTC. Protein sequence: CASRGERQIYEQYF.

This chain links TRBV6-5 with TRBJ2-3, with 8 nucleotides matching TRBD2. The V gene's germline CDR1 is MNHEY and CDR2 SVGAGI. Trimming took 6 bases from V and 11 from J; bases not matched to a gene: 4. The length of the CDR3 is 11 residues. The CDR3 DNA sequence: TGTGCCAGCAGAACGAGCGGGAGGCAGTATTTT. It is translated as CASRTSGRQYF.

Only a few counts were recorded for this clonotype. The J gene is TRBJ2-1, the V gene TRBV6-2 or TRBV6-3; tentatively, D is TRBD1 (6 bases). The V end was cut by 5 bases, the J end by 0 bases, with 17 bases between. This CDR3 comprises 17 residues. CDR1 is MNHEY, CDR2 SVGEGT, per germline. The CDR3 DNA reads TGTGCCAGCAGTCATCCAGGGGCAGGGAGCTCCTACAATGAGCAGTTCTTC. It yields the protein CASSHPGAGSSYNEQFF.

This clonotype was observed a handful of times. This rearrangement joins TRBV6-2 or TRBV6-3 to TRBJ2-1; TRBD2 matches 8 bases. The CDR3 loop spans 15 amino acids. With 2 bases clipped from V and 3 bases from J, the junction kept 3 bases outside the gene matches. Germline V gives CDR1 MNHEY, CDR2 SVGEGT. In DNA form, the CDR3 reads TGTGCCAGCAGTTACGAGGGGACTAGCTACAATGAGCAGTTCTTC. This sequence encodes CASSYEGTSYNEQFF.

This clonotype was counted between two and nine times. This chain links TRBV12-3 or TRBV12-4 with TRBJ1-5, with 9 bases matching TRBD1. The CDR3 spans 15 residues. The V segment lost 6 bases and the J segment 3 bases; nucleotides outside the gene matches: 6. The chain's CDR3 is CASRDRGDDNQPQHF. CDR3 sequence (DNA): TGTGCCAGCAGGGACAGGGGCGATGACAATCAGCCCCAGCATTTT.

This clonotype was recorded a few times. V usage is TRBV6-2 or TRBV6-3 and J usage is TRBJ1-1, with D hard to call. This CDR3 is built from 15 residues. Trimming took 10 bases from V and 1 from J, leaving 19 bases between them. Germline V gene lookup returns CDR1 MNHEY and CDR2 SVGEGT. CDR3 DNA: TGTGCCACCCGAGGTCACCCAGGCACGAACACTGAAGCTTTCTTT. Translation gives CATRGHPGTNTEAFF.

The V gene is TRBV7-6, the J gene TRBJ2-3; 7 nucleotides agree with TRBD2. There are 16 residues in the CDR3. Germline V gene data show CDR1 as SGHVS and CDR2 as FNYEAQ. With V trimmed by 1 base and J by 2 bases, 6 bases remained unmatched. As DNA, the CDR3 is TGTGCCAGCAGCTTAGAGGCTAGCGGAAACACAGATACGCAGTATTTT. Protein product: CASSLEASGNTDTQYF.

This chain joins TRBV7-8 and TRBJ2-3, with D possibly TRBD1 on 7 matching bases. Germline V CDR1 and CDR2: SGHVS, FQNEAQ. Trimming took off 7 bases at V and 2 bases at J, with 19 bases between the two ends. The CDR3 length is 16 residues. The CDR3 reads CASILRGDRSTDTQYF. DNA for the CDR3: TGTGCCAGCATCCTGAGGGGGGACAGATCCACAGATACGCAGTATTTT.

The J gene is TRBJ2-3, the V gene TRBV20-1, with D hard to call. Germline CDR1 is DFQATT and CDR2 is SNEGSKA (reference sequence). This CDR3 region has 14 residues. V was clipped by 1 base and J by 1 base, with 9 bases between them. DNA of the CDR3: TGCAGTGCTAGAGCCCCGGTGGGCACAGATACGCAGTATTTT. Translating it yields CSARAPVGTDTQYF.

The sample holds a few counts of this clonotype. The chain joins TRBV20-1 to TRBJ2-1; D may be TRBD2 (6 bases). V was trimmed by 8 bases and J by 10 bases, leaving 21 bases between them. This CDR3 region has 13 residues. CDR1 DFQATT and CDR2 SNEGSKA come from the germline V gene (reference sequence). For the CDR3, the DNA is TGCAGTCAATCTCCGCGGGGACGAGGAGAGCAGTTCTTC. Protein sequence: CSQSPRGRGEQFF.

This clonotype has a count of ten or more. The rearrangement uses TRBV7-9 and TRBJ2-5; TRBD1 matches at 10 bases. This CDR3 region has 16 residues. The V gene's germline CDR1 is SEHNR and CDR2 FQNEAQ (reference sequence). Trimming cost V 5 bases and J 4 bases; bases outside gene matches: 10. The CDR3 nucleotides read TGTGCCAGCAGCCCCCCACCGGGACAGGGGACAGAGACCCAGTACTTC. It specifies CASSPPPGQGTETQYF.